Below, 22 T cell receptor beta chains from the same sample are listed, as sequenced in a study of T cell responses to AZD1222 COVID-19 vaccine. The protocol was immunoSEQ multiplex PCR, while the TCRdb copy is restricted to in-frame clones and leaves out a portion. The sample lists around 130,000 clones, 93% occurring once. The source was peripheral blood, collected on day 0 of AZD1222 vaccination. The source of these receptors is an adult in good health.

Written as DNA, the CDR3 is TGCGCCAGCAGCCAAGATTTTCCAGGACGTCAAACTTACTCTGGAAACACCATATATTTT. Protein sequence: CASSQDFPGRQTYSGNTIYF. This chain uses TRBV4-1 with TRBJ1-3; unclear D gene. V lost 0 bases, J lost 0 bases, and 21 bases lay in between. The CDR3 sequence is 20 residues long. The germline V gene has CDR1 MGHRA and CDR2 YSYEKL.

The chain employs TRBV12-2 and TRBJ1-4. TRBV12-2 is noted as a pseudogene. This CDR3 has 15 residues. The CDR3 here is CASRPTGITNEKLFF. The DNA for the CDR3 is TGTGCAAGTCGCCCCACCGGGATCACTAATGAAAAACTGTTTTTT.

This clone was observed a single time. The chain employs TRBV3-1 (or the pseudogene TRBV3-2) and TRBJ1-1; possibly TRBD1 for D (5 bases). This CDR3 has 16 residues. The ends were cut back, 1 base at V and 0 bases at J, with 12 bases in the middle. The V gene's germline CDR1 is LGHDT and CDR2 YNNKEL (reference sequence). The CDR3 sequence: CASSQGGGLLNTEAFF. The CDR3 region has the DNA TGTGCCAGCAGCCAAGGGGGCGGGCTACTGAACACTGAAGCTTTCTTT.

The chain links TRBV11-3 to TRBJ2-2; D is perhaps TRBD1 or TRBD2 (5 bases each). Trimming pared 5 bases from V and 6 bases from J, leaving 13 bases between. From germline, CDR1 is SGHNT and CDR2 YENEEA. This CDR3 has 14 amino acids. In nucleotides, the CDR3 is TGTGCCAGCAGCCGCCGGGACCACGCCGGGGAGCTGTTTTTT. Amino acids: CASSRRDHAGELFF.

This clone was detected a few times. The rearrangement joins TRBV19 to TRBJ2-1, with 8 bases lining up with TRBD2. Germline CDR1 and CDR2: LNHDA and SQIVND (reference sequence). The trim removed 6 bases at V and 6 bases at J, leaving 7 bases unmatched. This CDR3 is 14 amino acids long. In nucleotides, the CDR3 is TGTGCCAGTAGGGGAGCGGGGGTACTCAATGAGCAGTTCTTC. Protein product: CASRGAGVLNEQFF. The full variable domain, in which reference TRBV19 and TRBJ2-1 provide the parts outside the CDR3, is DGGITQSPKYLFRKEGQNVTLSCEQNLNHDAMYWYRQDPGQGLRLIYYSQIVNDFQKGDIAEGYSVSREKKESFPLTVTSAQKNPTAFYLCASRGAGVLNEQFFGPGTRLTVL.

The chain is built from TRBV28 and TRBJ2-3; TRBD1 might be the D (7 bases). The CDR3 length is 14 residues. CDR1 MDHEN and CDR2 SYDVKM come from the germline V gene. V lost 6 bases to trimming and J lost 3 bases, with 13 bases between them. The DNA of the CDR3 is TGTGCCAGCAGGGCACAGGGGAGGACAGATACGCAGTATTTT. Its protein is CASRAQGRTDTQYF.

The sample holds one count of this clone. The chain joins TRBV11-2 to TRBJ1-2, with D perhaps matching TRBD1 (6 bases). Germline assignment: CDR1 SGHAT and CDR2 FQNNGV. V gave up 1 base and J gave up 8 bases, with 11 bases separating them. The CDR3 runs 13 residues. In nucleotides, the CDR3 is TGTGCCAGCAGCTTAGGACAGGCCGTCGGCTACACCTTC. Translating gives CASSLGQAVGYTF.

This rearrangement joins TRBV11-3 to TRBJ2-2, with D unclear. In germline, CDR1 is SGHNT, CDR2 YENEEA. The CDR3 consists of 14 residues. Trimming took off 1 base at V and 1 base at J, with 4 bases between the two ends. The CDR3 DNA sequence: TGTGCCAGCAGCTTAGGGCGGAACACCGGGGAGCTGTTTTTT. Translating gives CASSLGRNTGELFF.

This chain connects TRBV19 to TRBJ2-1; 12 nucleotides line up with TRBD2. Germline V lookup: CDR1 LNHDA, CDR2 SQIVND (reference sequence). V trimming: 6 bases; J trimming: 4 bases; junction bases outside the gene matches: 7. The CDR3 is made up of 16 amino acids. CDR3 region: CASRTPGLAGYNEQFF. The CDR3 coding sequence is TGTGCCAGTAGGACGCCGGGACTAGCGGGTTACAATGAGCAGTTCTTC.

The chain carries TRBV27 and TRBJ1-6, with D uncertain. Germline V lookup: CDR1 MNHEY, CDR2 SMNVEV (reference sequence). The CDR3 loop spans 14 amino acids. The ends were cut back, 5 bases at V and 6 bases at J, with 11 bases in the middle. Here the CDR3 reads CASSLEWGNSPLHF. The CDR3 region has the DNA TGTGCCAGCAGTCTGGAGTGGGGTAATTCACCCCTCCACTTT.

This clone was picked up one time. The rearrangement joins TRBV30 to TRBJ1-5, with D maybe TRBD1 (5 bases). The CDR3 length is 17 residues. Germline V lookup: CDR1 GTSNPN, CDR2 SVGIG (reference sequence). The V end was cut by 0 bases, the J end by 1 base, with 16 bases between. This chain's CDR3 is CAWSVPGYEGSNQPQHF. The DNA of the CDR3 is TGTGCCTGGAGTGTACCCGGGTATGAGGGGAGCAATCAGCCCCAGCATTTT.

This chain joins TRBV29-1 and TRBJ1-1; D remains unclear. CDR1 is SQVTM and CDR2 is ANQGSEA in the germline V gene. This CDR3 has 12 residues. Trimming removed 0 bases at V and 0 bases at J, with 2 bases between. The CDR3 loop is CSVEDMNTEAFF. In DNA form, the CDR3 reads TGCAGCGTTGAAGATATGAACACTGAAGCTTTCTTT.

The chain uses TRBV11-2 and TRBJ1-1, with 10 bases fitting TRBD1. The germline V gene encodes CDR1 SGHAT and CDR2 FQNNGV. V was clipped by 5 bases and J by 3 bases; unmatched bases: 9. The CDR3 has 16 residues. DNA for the CDR3: TGTGCCAGCAGCCCGTATAGACAGGGGGCGGACACTGAAGCTTTCTTT. This translates into CASSPYRQGADTEAFF.

J is TRBJ1-1 and V is TRBV28; D may be TRBD1 (5 bases). The CDR3 sequence is 19 residues long. The V and J ends lost 2 bases and 1 base respectively, with 23 bases between them. Germline V CDR1 and CDR2: MDHEN, SYDVKM. CDR3 loop: CASSLRFRSQGVGNTEAFF. DNA for the CDR3: TGTGCCAGCAGTTTAAGGTTTCGGTCGCAGGGAGTAGGGAACACTGAAGCTTTCTTT.

This chain joins TRBV30 and TRBJ1-3; D is ambiguous. The V gene's germline CDR1 is GTSNPN and CDR2 SVGIG (reference sequence). The V and J ends lost 4 bases and 0 bases respectively, with 10 bases between them. The CDR3 covers 14 residues. The CDR3 sequence is CAWTVLPSGNTIYF. CDR3 in DNA: TGTGCCTGGACGGTCCTCCCCTCTGGAAACACCATATATTTT.

This chain links TRBV28 with TRBJ1-1; D may be TRBD1 (6 bases). CDR3 size: 14 residues. Trimming left V 6 bases short and J 5 bases short, with 16 bases between. Germline V gene sequence: CDR1 MDHEN, CDR2 SYDVKM. CDR3 protein: CASSSTGLGTEAFF. The CDR3 DNA sequence: TGTGCCAGCAGCTCAACAGGGTTGGGTACTGAAGCTTTCTTT.

The chain uses TRBV7-2 and TRBJ1-5; no firm D call. Trimming removed 1 base at V and 4 bases at J, with 8 bases between. Germline assignment: CDR1 SGHTA and CDR2 FQGNSA. This CDR3 region has 14 residues. Written as DNA, the CDR3 is TGTGCCAGCAGCTTAGTGGGTAGTAATCAGCCCCAGCATTTT. Its protein is CASSLVGSNQPQHF.

J is TRBJ1-1 and V is TRBV19, with TRBD1 identical over 7 bases. V shed 5 bases and J 3 bases; nucleotides not matched to a gene: 6. CDR3 length: 14 amino acids. Germline V gene sequence: CDR1 LNHDA, CDR2 SQIVND (reference sequence). DNA of the CDR3: TGTGCCAGTAGTCTCCATGACAGGGACACTGAAGCTTTCTTT. Amino acid sequence: CASSLHDRDTEAFF.

The rearrangement uses TRBV29-1 and TRBJ1-2; D is undetermined. CDR1 and CDR2 (germline): SQVTM, ANQGSEA. The length of the CDR3 is 12 residues. V lost 4 bases and J 2 bases, leaving 8 bases between the germline ends. The CDR3 nucleotides are TGCAGCGTTGGGGATGGGAACTATGGCTACACCTTC. It codes for CSVGDGNYGYTF.

The chain uses TRBV3-1 (or the pseudogene TRBV3-2) and TRBJ2-3; 8 bases match TRBD2. V lost 3 bases and J lost 1; bases outside the gene matches: 6. The CDR3 extends over 16 amino acids. Germline loops: CDR1 LGHDT, CDR2 YNNKEL (reference sequence). The CDR3 DNA reads as TGTGCCAGCAGCCATTTTGGTAGCGGGGGCACAGATACGCAGTATTTT. Its protein product is CASSHFGSGGTDTQYF.

The chain carries TRBV6-5 and TRBJ2-7; the D gene is possibly TRBD2 (6 bases). This CDR3 has 15 amino acids. Germline-derived CDR1 and CDR2 are MNHEY and SVGAGI. V was shortened by 2 bases and J by 3 bases, with 14 bases between the two germline ends. In DNA, the CDR3 is TGTGCCAGCAGTTACGCCTCGGGACTTCGCTACGAGCAGTACTTC. The encoded protein is CASSYASGLRYEQYF.

The rearrangement links TRBV7-9 to TRBJ2-1; TRBD2 aligns across 10 bases. The CDR3 totals 17 residues. Germline CDR1 is SEHNR and CDR2 is FQNEAQ (reference sequence). Trimming at V came to 5 bases and at J to 4 bases, leaving 11 bases not matched to a gene. The CDR3 coding sequence is TGTGCCAGCAGCCCTTCGGGGCTAGCGGGAGTGTACAATGAGCAGTTCTTC. Translation gives CASSPSGLAGVYNEQFF.